The rows below give T cell receptor beta chains drawn from one sample of a study of blood T cell repertoires in COVID-19. The repertoire was sequenced with immunoSEQ multiplex PCR; TCRdb's copy has only in-frame clones and lacks some. The table lists around 250,000 clones, roughly 86% of them singletons. Sequenced input: peripheral blood. All receptors come from a man in his forties with active or convalescent COVID-19. Both conserved end residues are trimmed from each CDR3.

>TRBJ1-5|TRBV6-6
ASSYSTGNQPQH
>TRBJ2-5|TRBV2
ASGRDGGETQY
>TRBJ1-4|TRBV5-1
ASSFDRGREKLF
>TRBJ2-3|TRBV30
AWSVWRDTDTQY
>TRBJ1-5|TRBV28
ASSSGQDWQPQH
>TRBJ1-2|TRBV28
ASSLGQNYGYT
>TRBJ2-7|TRBV5-4
ASSFRGGAYEQY
>TRBJ1-2|TRBV24-1
ATSDSGHQEIYGYT
>TRBJ2-2|TRBV2
ASSENRGVGGELF
>TRBJ2-7|TRBV4-1
ASSQEGGLAYEQY